Listed below are T cell receptor beta chains from one sample, sequenced in a study of blood T cell repertoires in COVID-19. Libraries were prepared by immunoSEQ multiplex PCR; TCRdb keeps only in-frame clonotypes and omits some of them. This table holds some 400,000 clones, roughly 92% found once. Sample: PBMCs or T cells enriched from blood (not recorded which). The receptors originated from a middle-aged woman who had been exposed to COVID-19. Both conserved end residues are part of each CDR3. Each record gives: clone size, V gene, CDR3 protein. Size is omitted from some rows. Given values are once, few, many or a class for expanded clones.

abundance: .
v_gene: TRBV5-1
CDR3aa: CASSVDSPYEQYF

abundance: .
v_gene: TRBV10-1
CDR3aa: CATPLMDTGNQPQHF

abundance: .
v_gene: TRBV5-1
CDR3aa: CASNNDPTAGNEQFF

abundance: .
v_gene: TRBV30
CDR3aa: CAWSVGTGPTDTQYF

abundance: once
v_gene: TRBV4-3
CDR3aa: CASSEEQGTEAFF

abundance: .
v_gene: TRBV10-3
CDR3aa: CAARDRVNYGYTF

abundance: .
v_gene: TRBV27
CDR3aa: CASSRAGPLLAGYTF

abundance: .
v_gene: TRBV19
CDR3aa: CASSIGQGGGKPQHF

abundance: .
v_gene: TRBV19
CDR3aa: CASSILSPGQINTEAFF

abundance: .
v_gene: TRBV6-5
CDR3aa: CASSHLFSYEQYF

abundance: .
v_gene: TRBV5-4
CDR3aa: CASSHTQVSYEQYF

abundance: .
v_gene: TRBV5-6
CDR3aa: CASSLRLGGSPLHF

abundance: .
v_gene: TRBV6-4
CDR3aa: CASSASLRGTSGRGTYEQYF

abundance: .
v_gene: TRBV20-1
CDR3aa: CSASFGSNQPQHF

abundance: .
v_gene: TRBV19
CDR3aa: CASSSHWNTEAFF

abundance: .
v_gene: TRBV15
CDR3aa: CATSRDGLQPQHF

abundance: .
v_gene: TRBV24-1
CDR3aa: CATRKGVTGELFF

abundance: once
v_gene: TRBV19
CDR3aa: CASSRGNGNTEAFF

abundance: .
v_gene: TRBV7-3
CDR3aa: CASSLSTGTGYTF

abundance: .
v_gene: TRBV6-5
CDR3aa: CASSSKNQPQHF

abundance: .
v_gene: TRBV12-3/TRBV12-4
CDR3aa: CASSLSPGEAFF

abundance: .
v_gene: TRBV11-1
CDR3aa: CASSFTRPTGELFF

abundance: .
v_gene: TRBV2
CDR3aa: CASKRQEFMNTEAFF

abundance: .
v_gene: TRBV5-6
CDR3aa: CASSLPAGERTGTQYF

abundance: .
v_gene: TRBV19
CDR3aa: CASSIPEGYGYTF

abundance: .
v_gene: TRBV11-2
CDR3aa: CASSSQGDRAEQYF

abundance: .
v_gene: TRBV21-1
CDR3aa: CASSDGQGGETQYF

abundance: .
v_gene: TRBV15
CDR3aa: CATSPGVSGNTIYF

abundance: .
v_gene: TRBV5-1
CDR3aa: CASSFSGSSYEQYF

abundance: .
v_gene: TRBV3-1/TRBV3-2
CDR3aa: CASSQPRGQFYGYTF

abundance: .
v_gene: TRBV28
CDR3aa: CASSRTGYGYTF

abundance: .
v_gene: TRBV10-1
CDR3aa: CASSLAGEGREQFF

abundance: .
v_gene: TRBV18
CDR3aa: CASSRGQASNEQYF

abundance: .
v_gene: TRBV6-5
CDR3aa: CASVRGATYEQYF

abundance: .
v_gene: TRBV6-1
CDR3aa: CASSDRQGGSNQPQHF

abundance: .
v_gene: TRBV5-4
CDR3aa: CASSLFTSTPSTEAFF

abundance: .
v_gene: TRBV10-3
CDR3aa: CAISETEGYTF

abundance: .
v_gene: TRBV2
CDR3aa: CARGRLTGNYGYTF

abundance: .
v_gene: TRBV19
CDR3aa: CASSIGHTGELFF

abundance: .
v_gene: TRBV11-3
CDR3aa: CASSSDNIGEQYF

abundance: .
v_gene: TRBV7-2
CDR3aa: CASSLTPAGTDTQYF

abundance: .
v_gene: TRBV11-1
CDR3aa: CASSPWREGFLEQYF

abundance: once
v_gene: TRBV5-5
CDR3aa: CASSLRFFGQTNYGYTF

abundance: .
v_gene: TRBV19
CDR3aa: CASSADSHYEQYF

abundance: .
v_gene: TRBV27
CDR3aa: CASSLRGSDNQPQHF

abundance: .
v_gene: TRBV5-4
CDR3aa: CASSEGGVWGYTF

abundance: .
v_gene: TRBV11-2
CDR3aa: CASSLDPGGVETQYF

abundance: .
v_gene: TRBV7-9
CDR3aa: CASSLIIGTGEGDTQYF

abundance: .
v_gene: TRBV2
CDR3aa: CASDLQGSNEKLFF

abundance: .
v_gene: TRBV5-4
CDR3aa: CASSLGPEQYF

abundance: .
v_gene: TRBV9
CDR3aa: CASSVVKGVWTEAFF

abundance: .
v_gene: TRBV5-1
CDR3aa: CASSLGRGFNNEQFF

abundance: .
v_gene: TRBV27
CDR3aa: CASSLGAGAYNEQFF

abundance: .
v_gene: TRBV11-2
CDR3aa: CASSLDEGRGYGYTF

abundance: .
v_gene: TRBV9
CDR3aa: CASSATAYPSYEQYF

abundance: .
v_gene: TRBV7-8
CDR3aa: CASSPIVAGSTDTQYF

abundance: .
v_gene: TRBV5-1
CDR3aa: CASSLGSGVYTGELFF